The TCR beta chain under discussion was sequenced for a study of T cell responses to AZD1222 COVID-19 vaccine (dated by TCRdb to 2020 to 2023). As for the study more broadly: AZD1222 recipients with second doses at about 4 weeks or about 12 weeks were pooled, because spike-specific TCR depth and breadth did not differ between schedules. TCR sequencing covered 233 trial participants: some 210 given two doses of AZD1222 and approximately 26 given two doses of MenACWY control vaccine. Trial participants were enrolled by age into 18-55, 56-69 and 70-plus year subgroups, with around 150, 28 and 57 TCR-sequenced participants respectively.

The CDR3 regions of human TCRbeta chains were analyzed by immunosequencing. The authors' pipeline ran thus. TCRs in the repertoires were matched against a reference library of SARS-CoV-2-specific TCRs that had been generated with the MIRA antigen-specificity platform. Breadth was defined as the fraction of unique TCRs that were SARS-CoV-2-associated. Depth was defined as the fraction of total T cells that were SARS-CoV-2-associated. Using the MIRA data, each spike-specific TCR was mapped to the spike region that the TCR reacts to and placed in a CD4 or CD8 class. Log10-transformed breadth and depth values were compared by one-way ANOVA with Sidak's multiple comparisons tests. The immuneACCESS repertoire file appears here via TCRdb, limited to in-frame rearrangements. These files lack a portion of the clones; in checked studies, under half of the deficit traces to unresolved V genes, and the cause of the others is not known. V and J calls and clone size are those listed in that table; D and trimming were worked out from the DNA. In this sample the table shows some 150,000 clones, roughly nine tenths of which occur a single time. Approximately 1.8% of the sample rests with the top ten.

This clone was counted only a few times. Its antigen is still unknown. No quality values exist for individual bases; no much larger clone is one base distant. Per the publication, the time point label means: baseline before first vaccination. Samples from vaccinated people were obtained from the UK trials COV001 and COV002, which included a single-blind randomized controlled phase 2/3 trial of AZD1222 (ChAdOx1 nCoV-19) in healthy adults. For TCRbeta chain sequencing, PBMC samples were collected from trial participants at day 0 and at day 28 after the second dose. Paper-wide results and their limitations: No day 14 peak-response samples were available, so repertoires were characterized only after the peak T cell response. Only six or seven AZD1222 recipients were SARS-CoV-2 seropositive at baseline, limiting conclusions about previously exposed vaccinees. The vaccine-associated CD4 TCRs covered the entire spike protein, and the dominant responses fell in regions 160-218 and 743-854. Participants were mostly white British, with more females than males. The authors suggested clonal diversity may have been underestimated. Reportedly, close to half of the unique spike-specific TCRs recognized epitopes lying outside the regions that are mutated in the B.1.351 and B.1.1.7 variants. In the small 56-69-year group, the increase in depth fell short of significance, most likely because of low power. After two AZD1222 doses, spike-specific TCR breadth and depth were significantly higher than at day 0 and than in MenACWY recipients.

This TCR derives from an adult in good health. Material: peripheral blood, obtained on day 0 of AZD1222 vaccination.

DNA sequence: TGTGCCAGCAGTTGGGGCAGGGTCACCGGGGAGCTGTTTTTT. Its amino acids are CASSWGRVTGELFF. The V gene is TRBV6-5 and the J gene is TRBJ2-2; the best D guess is TRBD1, with 5 bases matching. The CDR3 runs 14 amino acids, cysteine and phenylalanine included. The kept DNA is CDR3 alone, 42 bases in frame from the first base. Reading the germline V gene gives CDR1 MNHEY and CDR2 SVGAGI. The junction carries 10 bases between V and J, which are trimmed by 4 bases and 4 bases respectively.